A single sample is the source of the 10 T cell receptor beta chains below, sequenced in a study of shared clonotypes between healthy human individuals (dated by TCRdb to the early 2020s). Libraries were made using the immunoSEQ multiplex PCR assay. TCRdb re-hosts the immuneACCESS table, in-frame sequences only. Its copies lack some clones; in the studies checked, an unresolved V gene accounts for under half of them, and the cause for the rest is not known. The sample records roughly 2 million clones, approximately 95% of which are singletons. The top ten clonotypes cover roughly 0.13% of the sample. Sequencing was done on a sample of naive CD4+ T cells sorted from blood. The label giving this sample's cell subset or site can be read as: CD45RA+ positively selected. These receptors all stem from a young man in good health.

Notes on this clone: Other DNA sequences of this sample code for an identical CDR3. The rearrangement uses TRBV6-5 and TRBJ2-7, with 7 bases aligning to TRBD1. The V gene's germline CDR1 is MNHEY and CDR2 SVGAGI. The V gene end was trimmed by 0 bases and the J gene end by 1 base; junction bases not matched to a gene: 3. CDR3 length: 15 amino acids. CDR3 bases: TGTGCCAGCAGTTACTCGTCAGGGGGTTCCTACGAGCAGTACTTC. Residues: CASSYSSGGSYEQYF.

A few counts support this clone. The chain is built from TRBV20-1 and TRBJ2-5; 11 bases fit TRBD2. The CDR3 length is 11 residues. Trimming took 7 bases from V and 5 from J; bases not matched to a gene: 0. Germline V gene lookup returns CDR1 DFQATT and CDR2 SNEGSKA (reference sequence). Here the CDR3 reads CSVAGGETQYF. For the CDR3, the DNA is TGCAGTGTAGCGGGGGGGGAGACCCAGTACTTC.

This clone was detected only once. The sample contains more than one DNA sequence encoding this CDR3. The chain carries TRBV6-5 and TRBJ1-4; TRBD1 aligns across 7 bases. J was trimmed by 8 bases and V by 2 bases; bases with no gene match: 5. The CDR3 is made up of 14 amino acids. Germline V gives CDR1 MNHEY, CDR2 SVGAGI. The CDR3 region has the DNA TGTGCCAGCAGTTACGGCCAGGGGGGAGAAAAACTGTTTTTT. Translation: CASSYGQGGEKLFF.

J is TRBJ2-7 and V is TRBV6-5; D possibly corresponds to TRBD1 (6 bases). Trimming removed 5 bases at V and 4 bases at J, with 15 bases between. The germline V gene encodes CDR1 MNHEY and CDR2 SVGAGI. CDR3 length equals 14 residues. The chain's CDR3 is CASSTRTELYEQYF. The CDR3, as DNA: TGTGCCAGCAGTACCCGGACAGAGCTATACGAGCAGTACTTC.

As concerns this clone: Additional DNA sequences in this sample encode the identical CDR3. The chain carries TRBV20-1 and TRBJ1-2; TRBD1 agrees at 7 bases. The J segment lost 4 bases and the V segment lost 5 bases, leaving 1 base of the junction unmatched. CDR3 length: 11 residues. Germline CDR1 reads DFQATT; CDR2 reads SNEGSKA (reference sequence). The CDR3 DNA reads TGCAGTGCTCGGGACAGCTATGGCTACACCTTC. It specifies CSARDSYGYTF.

The chain employs TRBV5-4 and TRBJ2-2; 7 bases map to TRBD1. The germline CDR1 and CDR2 sequences are SGHNT and YYREEE (reference sequence). The CDR3 is made up of 16 amino acids. The V and J ends lost 2 bases and 0 bases, in that order; junction bases with no gene match: 4. The CDR3 here is CASSLGTVANTGELFF. DNA for the CDR3: TGTGCCAGCAGCTTAGGGACAGTCGCGAACACCGGGGAGCTGTTTTTT.

The chain has TRBV10-3 and TRBJ1-1; D remains ambiguous. Trimming removed 7 bases from V and 1 base from J, with 10 bases in between. The CDR3 runs to 13 residues. Germline-derived CDR1 and CDR2 are ENHRY and SYGVKD. CDR3 amino acids: CAITQTANTEAFF. The CDR3, as DNA: TGTGCCATCACTCAAACGGCGAACACTGAAGCTTTCTTT.

The chain has TRBV20-1 and TRBJ2-1; no clear D. This CDR3 region has 11 residues. Trimming stripped 7 bases from V and 7 bases from J, with 11 bases between. The germline CDR1 and CDR2 sequences are DFQATT and SNEGSKA (reference sequence). The CDR3: CSGQVGNEQFF. In DNA form, the CDR3 reads TGCAGTGGTCAGGTCGGGAATGAGCAGTTCTTC.

The CDR3 loop is CASSLSHRDLAKNIQYF. The CDR3 region has the DNA TGTGCCAGCAGCTTGTCCCACAGGGATCTAGCCAAAAACATTCAGTACTTC. This chain links TRBV5-6 with TRBJ2-4; possibly TRBD1 for D (6 bases). The length of the CDR3 is 17 residues. V shed 1 base and J shed 0 bases, with 14 bases lying between them. Germline V gene lookup returns CDR1 SGHDT and CDR2 YYEEEE.

The gene calls are TRBV30 and TRBJ1-2, with 8 bases aligning to TRBD1. This CDR3 has 15 amino acids. Trimming took 3 bases from V and 0 from J; bases not matched to a gene: 6. Germline V CDR1 and CDR2: GTSNPN, SVGIG (reference sequence). CDR3 sequence (DNA): TGTGCCTGGAGGGGGGACAGGCATACTAACTATGGCTACACCTTC. It yields the protein CAWRGDRHTNYGYTF.